These T cell receptor beta chains were read from a single sample in a study of blood T cell repertoires in COVID-19. The repertoire was sequenced with immunoSEQ multiplex PCR; TCRdb's copy has only in-frame clones and lacks some. The sample shows more than 50,000 clones, 75% to 95% of them seen only once. Material: peripheral blood. The receptors were sampled from a man at least 80 years old with acute or convalescent COVID-19. The conserved cysteine and the conserved F or W are not part of the CDR3 here.

j_call v_call cdr3_aa
TRBJ2-5 TRBV6-5 ASSYSGTRLETQY
TRBJ2-7 TRBV25-1 ASSDGQGYEQY
TRBJ2-7 TRBV7-2 ASSLGGTRTYEQY
TRBJ2-2 TRBV9 ASSIKQGALGTGELF
TRBJ2-2 TRBV5-1 ASSLVGGTGELF
TRBJ1-5 TRBV28 ASSRGGVRDQPQH
TRBJ1-2 TRBV19 ASSGGQGRRYGYT
TRBJ2-7 TRBV7-2 ASSSRTGENEQY
TRBJ1-2 TRBV2 ASSEGDSRYGYT
TRBJ1-6 TRBV6-1 ASSEQGRENSPLH
TRBJ1-1 TRBV5-1 ASSLAGGNTEAF
TRBJ1-2 TRBV10-3 AISESRQGLS
TRBJ1-2 TRBV6-5 ASSTILDRFYGYT
TRBJ1-4 TRBV3-1/TRBV3-2 ASSQAGNEKLF
TRBJ1-5 TRBV15 ATSRDRSGNNQPQH
TRBJ2-5 TRBV5-4 ASSFGGGPVKTQY
TRBJ2-1 TRBV6-5 ASRRSIHYNEQF
TRBJ1-3 TRBV7-9 ASSLEGTAGNTIY
TRBJ1-3 TRBV5-4 ASSLIQGAGTGNTIY
TRBJ2-7 TRBV7-9 ASSLRDSRYEQY
TRBJ1-5 TRBV18 ASSPDGGNQPQH
TRBJ2-1 TRBV5-4 ASRPTSGNEQF
TRBJ2-1 TRBV4-2 ASSQDRGTRDEQF
TRBJ2-7 TRBV5-1 ASSPGQGIVEQY
TRBJ2-7 TRBV7-2 ASSPLAGGYEQY
TRBJ2-1 TRBV5-8 ASSDGQSYNEQF
TRBJ2-7 TRBV19 ATTDQYEQY
TRBJ2-3 TRBV14 ASSSRQVPTDTQY
TRBJ1-3 TRBV13 ASRGQGKGNTIY
TRBJ2-1 TRBV6-4 ASSVAGGILYNEQF
TRBJ1-6 TRBV12-5 ASAKDRDSPLH
TRBJ1-5 TRBV20-1 SASVPRGQPQH
TRBJ2-5 TRBV5-1 ASSLASSGRETQY
TRBJ1-3 TRBV21-1 ASSPRDNCSGNTIY
TRBJ2-3 TRBV2 ATPGPGQPTDTQY
TRBJ2-2 TRBV18 ASSLRDARNTGELF